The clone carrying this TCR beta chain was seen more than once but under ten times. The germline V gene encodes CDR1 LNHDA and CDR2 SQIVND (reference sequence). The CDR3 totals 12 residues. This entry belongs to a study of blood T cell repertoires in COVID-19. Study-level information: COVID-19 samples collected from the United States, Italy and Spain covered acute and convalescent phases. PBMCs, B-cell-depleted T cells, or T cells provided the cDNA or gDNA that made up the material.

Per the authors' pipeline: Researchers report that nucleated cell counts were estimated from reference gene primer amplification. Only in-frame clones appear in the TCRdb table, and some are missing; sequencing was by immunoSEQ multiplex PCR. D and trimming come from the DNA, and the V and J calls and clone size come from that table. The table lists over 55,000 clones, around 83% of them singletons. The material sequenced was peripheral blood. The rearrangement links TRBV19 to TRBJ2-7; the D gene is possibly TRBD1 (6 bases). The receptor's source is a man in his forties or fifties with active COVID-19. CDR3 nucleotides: TGTGACCACCGGAACAGGGACTACGAGCAGTACTTC. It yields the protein CDHRNRDYEQYF.